Below, 30 T cell receptor beta chains from the same sample are listed, as sequenced in a study of blood T cell repertoires in COVID-19. Here immunoSEQ multiplex PCR was the method, and the copy in TCRdb shows in-frame clones only, minus some. The table shows 60,000 to 80,000 clones, with 85% to 90% occurring only once. Sequenced material: peripheral blood. The source is a man in his 70s with acute or convalescent COVID-19.

This clone has more than one count but fewer than ten. The chain carries TRBV6-5 and TRBJ1-2, with D hard to call. The CDR3 is 14 amino acids. Germline-derived CDR1 and CDR2 are MNHEY and SVGAGI. The V end lost 6 bases, the J end lost 4 bases, and 15 bases lay between the germline ends. CDR3 loop: CASSNGEMSYGYTF. The CDR3 nucleotides read TGTGCCAGCAGCAACGGGGAAATGAGCTATGGCTACACCTTC.

The genes are TRBV6-5 and TRBJ1-4; 8 nucleotides align to TRBD1. In germline, CDR1 is MNHEY, CDR2 SVGAGI. The CDR3 runs to 16 residues. V gave up 2 bases and J gave up 4 bases; unmatched junction bases: 6. The CDR3 protein is CASSYPQGGGNEKLFF. The CDR3 nucleotides are TGTGCCAGCAGTTACCCACAGGGGGGGGGTAATGAAAAACTGTTTTTT.

The gene calls are TRBV5-1 and TRBJ2-2; D remains ambiguous. V was cut by 0 bases and J by 3 bases, with 3 bases left in between. Germline V lookup: CDR1 SGHRS, CDR2 YFSETQ. The CDR3 contains 13 residues. The CDR3 protein is CASSLAYTGELFF. The DNA for the CDR3 is TGCGCCAGCAGCTTGGCCTACACCGGGGAGCTGTTTTTT.

The chain couples TRBV3-1 (or the pseudogene TRBV3-2) to TRBJ1-1; D is perhaps TRBD1 (5 bases). CDR1 is LGHDT and CDR2 is YNNKEL in the germline V gene (reference sequence). The CDR3 has 12 residues. V shed 8 bases and J shed 6 bases, with 13 bases lying between them. The CDR3 is CASLETGAEAFF. CDR3 sequence (DNA): TGTGCCAGCCTTGAGACGGGGGCTGAAGCTTTCTTT.

This clone was counted between two and nine times. The chain links TRBV3-1 (or the pseudogene TRBV3-2) to TRBJ2-7, with 15 nucleotides matching TRBD2. The trim removed 5 bases at V and 10 bases at J, leaving 9 bases unmatched. This CDR3 contains 15 residues. CDR1 and CDR2 (germline): LGHDT, YNNKEL (reference sequence). The CDR3 region is CASSTWTSGGAGQYF. The CDR3, as DNA: TGTGCCAGCAGCACCTGGACTAGCGGGGGGGCAGGACAGTACTTC.

V and J are TRBV5-6 and TRBJ2-7; 8 bases are a match to TRBD1. Unmatched junction bases numbered 5, after V lost 3 bases and J lost 6 bases. The CDR3 length is 13 residues. From germline, CDR1 is SGHDT and CDR2 YYEEEE. CDR3 in amino acids: CASSSRTGSEQYF. Here the CDR3 DNA reads TGTGCCAGCAGCTCGAGGACAGGGAGCGAGCAGTACTTC.

CDR3 loop: CASKAGPNNEQFF. The CDR3 nucleotides read TGCGCCAGCAAGGCGGGGCCCAACAATGAGCAGTTCTTC. The chain couples TRBV5-1 to TRBJ2-1, with D perhaps TRBD2 (6 bases). The CDR3 totals 13 residues. Germline CDR1 and CDR2: SGHRS and YFSETQ. The V gene lost 6 bases and the J gene lost 5 bases, with 12 bases spanning the gap.

V is TRBV5-1 and J is TRBJ2-7; tentative D call: TRBD2 (6 bases). CDR1 and CDR2 from the germline V gene are SGHRS and YFSETQ. The CDR3 runs to 14 residues. Trimming shortened V by 5 bases and J by 2 bases, and 14 bases separated the two germline ends. CDR3 in amino acids: CASSYWTGAYEQYF. CDR3 nucleotides: TGCGCCAGCAGTTACTGGACGGGGGCCTACGAGCAGTACTTC.

This chain uses TRBV6-5 with TRBJ2-1; 7 positions match TRBD2. Germline lookup yields CDR1 MNHEY and CDR2 SVGAGI. With V trimmed by 11 bases and J by 4 bases, 14 bases remained unmatched. The CDR3 consists of 15 residues. Here the CDR3 reads CAGLKGRESYNEQFF. CDR3 bases: TGTGCCGGTCTTAAGGGGCGGGAGTCGTACAATGAGCAGTTCTTC.

This sequence joins TRBV3-1 (or the pseudogene TRBV3-2) and TRBJ1-5; possibly TRBD1 for D (5 bases). The CDR3 runs 15 residues. The germline V gene encodes CDR1 LGHDT and CDR2 YNNKEL (reference sequence). Trimming shortened V by 1 base and J by 1 base, and 8 bases separated the two germline ends. The CDR3 bases are TGTGCCAGCAGCCAAGGGACAACCAGCAATCAGCCCCAGCATTTT. As protein: CASSQGTTSNQPQHF.

The chain uses TRBV5-1 and TRBJ1-1, with D maybe TRBD1 (6 bases). Germline V lookup: CDR1 SGHRS, CDR2 YFSETQ. Trimming removed 4 bases at V and 7 bases at J, with 23 bases between. The CDR3 contains 16 residues. The CDR3 reads CASSRGQDTGNLEAFF. The CDR3 region has the DNA TGCGCCAGCAGCCGAGGCCAAGACACAGGGAACCTTGAAGCTTTCTTT.

The CDR3 bases are TGCGCCAGCAGCTTGGATGCCCCGGGTACGCAGTATTTT. It yields the protein CASSLDAPGTQYF. V is TRBV5-1 and J is TRBJ2-3; D gene uncertain. V was trimmed by 0 bases and J by 8 bases, leaving 10 bases between them. The CDR3 has 13 amino acids. The germline V gene has CDR1 SGHRS and CDR2 YFSETQ. The variable domain in full, completed from reference TRBV5-1 and TRBJ2-3, reads KAGVTQTPRYLIKTRGQQVTLSCSPISGHRSVSWYQQTPGQGLQFLFEYFSETQRNKGNFPGRFSGRQFSNSRSEMNVSTLELGDSALYLCASSLDAPGTQYFGPGTRLTVL.

The chain has TRBV6-5 and TRBJ1-3, with D perhaps matching TRBD1 (6 bases). The V end was cut by 6 bases, the J end by 7 bases, with 13 bases between. The CDR3 loop spans 13 amino acids. CDR1 and CDR2 from the germline V gene are MNHEY and SVGAGI. CDR3 protein: CASSLDRSNTIYF. The CDR3 DNA reads TGTGCCAGCAGCCTAGACAGGAGTAACACCATATATTTT.

V is TRBV11-2 and J is TRBJ2-5; 10 bases agree with TRBD2. This CDR3 is 14 amino acids long. The germline V gene has CDR1 SGHAT and CDR2 FQNNGV. V gave up 4 bases and J gave up 5 bases; unmatched junction bases: 4. The CDR3 nucleotides read TGTGCCAGCAGCTCTCGACTAGCGGGCGAGACCCAGTACTTC. Its protein is CASSSRLAGETQYF.

In DNA form, the CDR3 reads TGTGCCATCAGCCCACAAACCAGGGAATCTGGAAACACCATATATTTT. It specifies CAISPQTRESGNTIYF. J is TRBJ1-3 and V is TRBV10-3; weak D call: TRBD1 (5 bases). V lost 6 bases, J lost 1 base, and 16 bases lay in between. Germline assignment: CDR1 ENHRY and CDR2 SYGVKD. This CDR3 has 16 residues.

CDR3 sequence reads: CASSQHRGDRDAAYEQYF. CDR3 DNA sequence: TGCGCCAGCAGCCAACATAGGGGCGACAGGGATGCTGCCTACGAGCAGTACTTC. This rearrangement joins TRBV4-1 to TRBJ2-7; 7 bases match TRBD1. Per germline, CDR1 MGHRA and CDR2 YSYEKL. This CDR3 has 18 residues. Trimming removed 2 bases from V and 2 bases from J; junction bases left unmatched: 15.

DNA for the CDR3: TGCAGCGTGGAACGGACAGGGTACCAAGAGACCCAGTACTTC. Translation gives CSVERTGYQETQYF. The chain combines TRBV29-1 with TRBJ2-5, with TRBD1 matching over 8 bases. Germline CDR1 and CDR2: SQVTM and ANQGSEA. The V segment lost 6 bases and the J segment 0 bases; nucleotides outside the gene matches: 6. The CDR3 spans 14 residues.

This clone came up once. J is TRBJ1-2 and V is TRBV4-1; 10 nucleotides line up with TRBD1. CDR3 length: 19 residues. V shed 1 base, J shed 4 bases, and the junction held 15 bases outside the gene matches. Germline CDR1 is MGHRA and CDR2 is YSYEKL. Here the CDR3 reads CASSQGGRQGALISYGYTF. CDR3 sequence (DNA): TGCGCCAGCAGCCAAGGTGGTAGACAGGGGGCGCTTATAAGCTATGGCTACACCTTC.

This clone was seen a few times. The chain has TRBV25-1 and TRBJ2-7; 8 positions agree with TRBD1. The CDR3 consists of 14 residues. In germline, CDR1 is MGHDK, CDR2 SYGVNS. Trimming took 4 bases from V and 3 from J; bases not matched to a gene: 5. The CDR3 DNA is TGTGCCAGCAGTGCGTCAGGGGGCGTCTACGAGCAGTACTTC. Protein: CASSASGGVYEQYF.

The genes are TRBV19 and TRBJ2-7, with 9 positions matching TRBD1. Germline V gives CDR1 LNHDA, CDR2 SQIVND (reference sequence). The CDR3 sequence is 13 residues long. Trimming cost V 6 bases and J 6 bases; bases outside gene matches: 6. The CDR3 protein is CASRGQGWGEQYF. As DNA, the CDR3 is TGTGCCAGTAGAGGACAGGGGTGGGGCGAGCAGTACTTC.

V gene TRBV7-9 combines with J gene TRBJ1-3; 7 bases are a match to TRBD1. Germline CDR1 is SEHNR and CDR2 is FQNEAQ (reference sequence). The CDR3 spans 16 residues. Germline trimming cut 5 bases from V and 1 base from J; bases unmatched to any gene: 8. The CDR3 nucleotides read TGTGCCAGCAGCCCCCCACAGGGGTGGTCTGGAAACACCATATATTTT. Its protein product is CASSPPQGWSGNTIYF.

This sequence joins TRBV9 and TRBJ2-1; 9 bases are shared with TRBD2. The CDR3 spans 16 residues. Germline V CDR1 and CDR2: SGDLS, YYNGEE. V was clipped by 4 bases and J by 5 bases; unmatched bases: 10. The DNA of the CDR3 is TGTGCCAGCAGCATTTATAGCGGGGGACTTCACAATGAGCAGTTCTTC. Its translation: CASSIYSGGLHNEQFF.

The chain combines TRBV6-5 with TRBJ1-1; D call uncertain. The length of the CDR3 is 13 residues. The ends were cut back, 2 bases at V and 5 bases at J, with 9 bases in the middle. From germline, CDR1 is MNHEY and CDR2 SVGAGI. DNA for the CDR3: TGTGCCAGCAGTTACCCTGCGGGGACTGAAGCTTTCTTT. It is translated as CASSYPAGTEAFF.

The chain carries TRBV6-1 and TRBJ1-6; D is uncertain. The V and J ends lost 1 base and 10 bases respectively, with 14 bases between them. CDR1 and CDR2 from the germline V gene are MNHNS and SASEGT. CDR3 length: 15 residues. The CDR3 region is CASSEGEARRSPLHF. The DNA for the CDR3 is TGTGCCAGCAGTGAAGGAGAGGCGAGGAGATCACCCCTCCACTTT.

The V call is TRBV6-1, the J call TRBJ2-3, with D maybe TRBD1 (6 bases). This CDR3 is 15 amino acids long. Germline assignment: CDR1 MNHNS and CDR2 SASEGT. Trimming removed 1 base at V and 1 base at J, with 9 bases between. The CDR3 here is CASSEEQGGTDTQYF. The CDR3 region has the DNA TGTGCCAGCAGTGAAGAACAGGGAGGCACAGATACGCAGTATTTT.

V and J are TRBV5-5 and TRBJ1-3; a possible D gene is TRBD1 (5 bases). V was trimmed by 0 bases and J by 2 bases, leaving 9 bases between them. The CDR3 spans 15 residues. Germline values: CDR1 SGHKS, CDR2 YYEKEE (reference sequence). The CDR3 DNA is TGTGCCAGCAGCTTGGATTCGGGGGCTGGAAACACCATATATTTT. This sequence encodes CASSLDSGAGNTIYF.

The chain carries TRBV12-3 or TRBV12-4 and TRBJ1-2; unclear D gene. V was clipped by 1 base and J by 6 bases, with 9 bases between them. The CDR3 consists of 13 residues. CDR3: CASSLGRVDGYTF. Here the CDR3 DNA reads TGTGCCAGCAGTTTAGGTCGAGTGGATGGCTACACCTTC.

The chain has TRBV27 and TRBJ1-2; 10 bases fit TRBD1. Trimming at V came to 0 bases and at J to 8 bases, leaving 3 bases not matched to a gene. This CDR3 has 14 residues. Germline lookup yields CDR1 MNHEY and CDR2 SMNVEV (reference sequence). The CDR3 sequence is CASSLSGTGAGYTF. DNA for the CDR3: TGTGCCAGCAGTTTATCCGGGACAGGGGCCGGCTACACCTTC.

The chain joins TRBV3-1 (or the pseudogene TRBV3-2) to TRBJ2-7; 8 bases match TRBD1. The CDR3 contains 15 residues. The germline gives CDR1 LGHDT, CDR2 YNNKEL (reference sequence). V shed 3 bases, J shed 3 bases, and the junction held 7 bases outside the gene matches. For the CDR3, the DNA is TGTGCCAGCAGCCAGGCCAGGGGGCCCCTCTACGAGCAGTACTTC. It encodes CASSQARGPLYEQYF.

This chain links TRBV12-3 or TRBV12-4 with TRBJ2-7; D gene unclear. This CDR3 has 12 amino acids. The ends were cut back, 3 bases at V and 7 bases at J, with 10 bases in the middle. CDR3 residues: CASSLWSEEQYF. Written as DNA, the CDR3 is TGTGCCAGCAGTTTGTGGAGTGAAGAGCAGTACTTC.